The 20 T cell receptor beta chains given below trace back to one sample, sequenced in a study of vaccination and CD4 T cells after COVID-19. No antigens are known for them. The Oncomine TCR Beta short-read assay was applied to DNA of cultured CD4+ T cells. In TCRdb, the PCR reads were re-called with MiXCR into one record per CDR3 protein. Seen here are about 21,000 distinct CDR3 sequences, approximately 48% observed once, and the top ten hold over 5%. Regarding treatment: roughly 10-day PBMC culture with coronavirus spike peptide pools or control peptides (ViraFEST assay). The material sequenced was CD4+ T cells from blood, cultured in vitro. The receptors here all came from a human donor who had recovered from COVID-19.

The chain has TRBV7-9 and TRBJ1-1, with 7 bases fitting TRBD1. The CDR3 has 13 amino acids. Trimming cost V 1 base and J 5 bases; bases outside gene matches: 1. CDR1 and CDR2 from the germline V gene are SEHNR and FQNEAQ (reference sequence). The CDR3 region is CASSLEGATEAFF. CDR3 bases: TGTGCCAGCAGCTTAGAGGGGGCAACTGAAGCTTTCTTT.

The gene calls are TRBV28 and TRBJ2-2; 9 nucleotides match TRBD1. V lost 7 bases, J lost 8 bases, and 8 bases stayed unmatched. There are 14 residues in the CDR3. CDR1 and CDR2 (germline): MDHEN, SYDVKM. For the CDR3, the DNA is TGTGCCAGCATTTGGGACAGGGTTTCTGGGGAGCTGTTTTTT. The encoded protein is CASIWDRVSGELFF.

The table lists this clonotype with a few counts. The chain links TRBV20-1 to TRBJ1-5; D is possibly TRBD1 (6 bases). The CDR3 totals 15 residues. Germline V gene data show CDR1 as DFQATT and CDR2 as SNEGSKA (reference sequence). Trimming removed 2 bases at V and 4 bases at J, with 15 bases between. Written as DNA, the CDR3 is TGCAGTGCTAGATCGACAGGTTTTGGAAATCAGCCCCAGCATTTT. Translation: CSARSTGFGNQPQHF.

The CDR3 protein is CASSPFPGQGHPTIYF. The CDR3 nucleotides read TGTGCCAGCAGCCCCTTTCCGGGACAGGGCCACCCCACCATATATTTT. This chain uses TRBV27 with TRBJ1-3; TRBD1 aligns across 9 bases. J gave up 9 bases and V 6 bases, and 15 bases lay outside the gene matches. There are 16 residues in the CDR3. The V gene's germline CDR1 is MNHEY and CDR2 SMNVEV (reference sequence).

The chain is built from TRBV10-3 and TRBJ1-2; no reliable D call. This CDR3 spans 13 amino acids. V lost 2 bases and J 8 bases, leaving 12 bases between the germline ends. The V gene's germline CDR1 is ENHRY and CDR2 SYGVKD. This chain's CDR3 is CAISEGGLRGYTF. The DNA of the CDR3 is TGTGCCATCAGTGAGGGTGGGCTCCGGGGCTACACCTTC.

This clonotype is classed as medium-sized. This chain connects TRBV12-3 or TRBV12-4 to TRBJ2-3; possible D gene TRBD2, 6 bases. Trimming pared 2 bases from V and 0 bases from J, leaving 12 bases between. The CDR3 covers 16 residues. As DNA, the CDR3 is TGTGCCAGCAGTTTAAGAGTGAGCGGGAGCACAGATACGCAGTATTTT. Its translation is CASSLRVSGSTDTQYF.

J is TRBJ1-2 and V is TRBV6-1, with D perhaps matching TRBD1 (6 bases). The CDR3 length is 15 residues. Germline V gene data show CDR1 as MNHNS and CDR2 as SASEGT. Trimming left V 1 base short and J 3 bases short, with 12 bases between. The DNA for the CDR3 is TGTGCCAGCAGTGAAGGAAGCGGGGGCCACTATGGCTACACCTTC. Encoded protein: CASSEGSGGHYGYTF.

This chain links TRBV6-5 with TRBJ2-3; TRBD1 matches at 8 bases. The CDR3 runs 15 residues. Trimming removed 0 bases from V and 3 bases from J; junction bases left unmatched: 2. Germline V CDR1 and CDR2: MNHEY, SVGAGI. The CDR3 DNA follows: TGTGCCAGCAGTTACTCGGGACAGGAGACAGATACGCAGTATTTT. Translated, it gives CASSYSGQETDTQYF.

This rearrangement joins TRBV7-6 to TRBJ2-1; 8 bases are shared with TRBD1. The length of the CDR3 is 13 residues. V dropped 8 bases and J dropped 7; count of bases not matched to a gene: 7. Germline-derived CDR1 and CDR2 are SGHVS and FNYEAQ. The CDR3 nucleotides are TGTGCCAGCGGACAGACAGGGGCAAATGAGCAGTTCTTC. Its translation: CASGQTGANEQFF.

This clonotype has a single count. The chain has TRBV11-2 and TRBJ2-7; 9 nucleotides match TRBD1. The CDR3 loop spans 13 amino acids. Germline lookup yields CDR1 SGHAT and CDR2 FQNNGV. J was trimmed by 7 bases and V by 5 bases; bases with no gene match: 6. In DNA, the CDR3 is TGTGCCAGCAGCCCGGGACAGGGTCGAGAGCAGTACTTC. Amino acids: CASSPGQGREQYF. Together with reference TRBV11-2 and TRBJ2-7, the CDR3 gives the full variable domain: EAGVAQSPRYKIIEKRQSVAFWCNPISGHATLYWYQQILGQGPKLLIQFQNNGVVDDSQLPKDRFSAERLKGVDSTLKIQPAKLEDSAVYLCASSPGQGREQYFGPGTRLTVT.

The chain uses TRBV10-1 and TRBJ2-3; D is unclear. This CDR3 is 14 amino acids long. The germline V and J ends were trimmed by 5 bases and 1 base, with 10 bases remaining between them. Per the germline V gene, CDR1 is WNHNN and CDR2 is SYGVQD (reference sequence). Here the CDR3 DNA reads TGCGCCAGCAGTAGGCGGCAACGCACAGATACGCAGTATTTT. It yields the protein CASSRRQRTDTQYF.

The CDR3 region has the DNA TGTGCCAGCAGTATCACAGGACAGAACTACGAGCAGTACTTC. Its translation is CASSITGQNYEQYF. The rearrangement uses TRBV28 and TRBJ2-7; D is possibly TRBD1 (6 bases). The CDR3 loop spans 14 amino acids. V was clipped by 5 bases and J by 3 bases, with 14 bases between them. Germline V gene data show CDR1 as MDHEN and CDR2 as SYDVKM. Based on the CDR3 plus reference TRBV28 and TRBJ2-7, the full variable domain is DVKVTQSSRYLVKRTGEKVFLECVQDMDHENMFWYRQDPGLGLRLIYFSYDVKMKEKGDIPEGYSVSREKKERFSLILESASTNQTSMYLCASSITGQNYEQYFGPGTRLTVT.

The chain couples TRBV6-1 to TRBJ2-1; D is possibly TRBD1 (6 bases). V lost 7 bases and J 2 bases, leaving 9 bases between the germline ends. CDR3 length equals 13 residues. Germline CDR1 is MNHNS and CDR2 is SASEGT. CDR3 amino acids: CASTQGPYNEQFF. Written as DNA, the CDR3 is TGTGCCAGCACTCAGGGGCCCTACAATGAGCAGTTCTTC.

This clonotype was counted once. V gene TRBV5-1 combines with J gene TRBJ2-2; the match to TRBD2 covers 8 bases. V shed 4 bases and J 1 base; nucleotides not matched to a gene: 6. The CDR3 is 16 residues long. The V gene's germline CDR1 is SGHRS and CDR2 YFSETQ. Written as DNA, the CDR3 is TGCGCCAGCAGCATGGGCGGGAGGCAGAACACCGGGGAGCTGTTTTTT. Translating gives CASSMGGRQNTGELFF.

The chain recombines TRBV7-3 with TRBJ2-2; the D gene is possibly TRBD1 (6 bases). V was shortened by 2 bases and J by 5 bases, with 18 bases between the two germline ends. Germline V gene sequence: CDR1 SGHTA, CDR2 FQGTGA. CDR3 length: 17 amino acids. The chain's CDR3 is CASSLAPPQTGTGELFF. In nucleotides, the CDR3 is TGTGCCAGCAGCTTAGCCCCCCCACAGACAGGTACCGGGGAGCTGTTTTTT.

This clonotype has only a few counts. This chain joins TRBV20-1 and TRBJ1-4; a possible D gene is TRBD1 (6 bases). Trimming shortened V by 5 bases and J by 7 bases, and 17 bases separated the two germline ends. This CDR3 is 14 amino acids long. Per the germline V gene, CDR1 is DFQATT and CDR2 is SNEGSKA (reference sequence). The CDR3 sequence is CSAFEGGRGEKLFF. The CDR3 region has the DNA TGCAGTGCTTTCGAGGGGGGTAGAGGTGAAAAACTGTTTTTT.

The CDR3 sequence: CASSSPSGSHEQFF. The CDR3 bases are TGTGCCAGCAGTTCTCCTAGCGGGAGTCATGAGCAGTTCTTC. The chain joins TRBV28 to TRBJ2-1; 10 bases are a match to TRBD2. Germline-derived CDR1 and CDR2 are MDHEN and SYDVKM. The V gene end was trimmed by 4 bases and the J gene end by 8 bases; junction bases not matched to a gene: 5. CDR3 length: 14 residues.

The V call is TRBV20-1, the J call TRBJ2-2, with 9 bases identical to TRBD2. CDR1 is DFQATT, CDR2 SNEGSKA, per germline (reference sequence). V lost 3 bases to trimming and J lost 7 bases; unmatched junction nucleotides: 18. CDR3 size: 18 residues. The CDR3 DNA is TGCAGTGCTAGCCCGGGAACCTTTTCTAGCGGGAAGGTCGGGGAGCTGTTTTTT. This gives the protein CSASPGTFSSGKVGELFF.

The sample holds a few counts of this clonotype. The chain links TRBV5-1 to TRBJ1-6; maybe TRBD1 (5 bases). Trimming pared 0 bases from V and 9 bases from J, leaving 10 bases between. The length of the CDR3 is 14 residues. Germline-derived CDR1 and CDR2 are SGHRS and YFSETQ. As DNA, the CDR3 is TGCGCCAGCAGCTTGGAGCAGGGAGGTTCACCCCTCCACTTT. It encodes CASSLEQGGSPLHF. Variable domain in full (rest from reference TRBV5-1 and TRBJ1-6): KAGVTQTPRYLIKTRGQQVTLSCSPISGHRSVSWYQQTPGQGLQFLFEYFSETQRNKGNFPGRFSGRQFSNSRSEMNVSTLELGDSALYLCASSLEQGGSPLHFGNGTRLTVT.

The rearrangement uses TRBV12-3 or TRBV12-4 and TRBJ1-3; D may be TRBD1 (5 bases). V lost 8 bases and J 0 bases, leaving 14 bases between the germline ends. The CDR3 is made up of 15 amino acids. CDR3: CASGIGVLSGNTIYF. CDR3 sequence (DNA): TGTGCCAGCGGTATAGGGGTACTCTCTGGAAACACCATATATTTT.